The present TCR beta chain was sequenced within a study of regulatory T cells in long-lasting Graves disease. The wider study: The criterion for persistent Graves' disease was over 5 years of antithyroid drugs with positive TSH receptor antibodies.

This clonotype was recorded at least ten times. Its cognate antigen is unknown. Study-level results: Repertoires from persistent disease leaned toward TRBV28, TRBJ1-2 and TRBJ2-5. TCR diversity in persistent Graves' patients was below that of newly diagnosed ones.

Researchers made TCR beta libraries by using iRepertoire HTBI primers and running Arm-PCR on CDR3 regions. Per the authors' pipeline: Gene usage covered approximately 65 TRBV and 14 TRBJ segments. MiXCR was run by TCRdb on the multiplex PCR reads, yielding one entry per CDR3 protein. The authors' filters were not applied to this entry. Counted here are some 430,000 distinct CDR3 sequences, about 22% occurring once; the ten biggest clones make up roughly 7.7%. Germline values: CDR1 MDHEN, CDR2 SYDVKM. CDR3 size: 13 residues. The V and J ends lost 0 bases and 11 bases, in that order; junction bases with no gene match: 5. The time point was: persistent/refractory GD, antithyroid drugs over 5 years with positive TRAb. Construction of the TCR library relied on RNA isolated from PBMCs.

The chain is built from TRBV28 and TRBJ1-1, with 8 nucleotides matching TRBD1. Material: peripheral blood mononuclear cells (PBMCs), obtained when the disease was refractory, from a patient treated with antithyroid drugs. The source is a female donor with Graves disease. Here the CDR3 DNA reads TGTGCCAGCAGTTTATGGGACAGGGCAGGGGCTTTCTTT. Protein sequence: CASSLWDRAGAFF.